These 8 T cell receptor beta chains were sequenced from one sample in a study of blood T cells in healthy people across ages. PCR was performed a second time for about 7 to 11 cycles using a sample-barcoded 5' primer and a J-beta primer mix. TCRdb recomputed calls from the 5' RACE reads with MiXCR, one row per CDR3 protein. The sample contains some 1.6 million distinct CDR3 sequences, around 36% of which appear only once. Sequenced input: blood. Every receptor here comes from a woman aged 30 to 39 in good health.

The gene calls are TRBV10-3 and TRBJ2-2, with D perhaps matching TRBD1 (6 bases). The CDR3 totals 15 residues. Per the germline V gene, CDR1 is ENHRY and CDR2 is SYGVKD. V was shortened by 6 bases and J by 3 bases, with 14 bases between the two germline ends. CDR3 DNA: TGTGCCATCAGGGACAGTTTACGAGACACCGGGGAGCTGTTTTTT. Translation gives CAIRDSLRDTGELFF.

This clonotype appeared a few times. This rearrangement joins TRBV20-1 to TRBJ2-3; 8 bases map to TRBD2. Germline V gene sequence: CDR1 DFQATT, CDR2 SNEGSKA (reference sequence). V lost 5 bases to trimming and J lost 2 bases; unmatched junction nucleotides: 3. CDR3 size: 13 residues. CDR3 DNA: TGCAGTGCTGTAGCGGGAATCACAGATACGCAGTATTTT. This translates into CSAVAGITDTQYF.

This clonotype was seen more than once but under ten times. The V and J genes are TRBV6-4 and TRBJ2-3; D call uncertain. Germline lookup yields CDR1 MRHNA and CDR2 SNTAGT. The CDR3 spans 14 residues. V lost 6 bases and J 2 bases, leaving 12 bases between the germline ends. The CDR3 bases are TGTGCCAGCAGCCCCGGCAGTCACACAGATACGCAGTATTTT. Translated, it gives CASSPGSHTDTQYF.

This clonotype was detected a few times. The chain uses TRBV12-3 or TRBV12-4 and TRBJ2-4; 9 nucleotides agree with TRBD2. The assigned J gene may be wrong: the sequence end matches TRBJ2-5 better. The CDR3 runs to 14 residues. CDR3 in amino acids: CASRDSSGTETQYF. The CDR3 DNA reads TGTGCCAGCAGAGACTCTAGCGGGACGGAGACCCAGTACTTC.

In DNA, the CDR3 is TGTGCCAGCAGCTTCTACCCTGTGAAGCGGGGGGGATACGAGCAGTACTTC. This translates into CASSFYPVKRGGYEQYF. This chain joins TRBV7-2 and TRBJ2-7, with TRBD2 matching over 10 bases. Per the germline V gene, CDR1 is SGHTA and CDR2 is FQGNSA. V dropped 3 bases and J dropped 4; count of bases not matched to a gene: 12. This CDR3 has 17 residues.

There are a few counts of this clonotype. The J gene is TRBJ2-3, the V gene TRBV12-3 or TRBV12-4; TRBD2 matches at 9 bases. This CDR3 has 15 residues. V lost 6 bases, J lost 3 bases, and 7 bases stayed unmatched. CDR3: CASSPLLAGTDTQYF. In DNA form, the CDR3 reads TGTGCCAGCAGCCCATTGCTAGCGGGAACAGATACGCAGTATTTT.

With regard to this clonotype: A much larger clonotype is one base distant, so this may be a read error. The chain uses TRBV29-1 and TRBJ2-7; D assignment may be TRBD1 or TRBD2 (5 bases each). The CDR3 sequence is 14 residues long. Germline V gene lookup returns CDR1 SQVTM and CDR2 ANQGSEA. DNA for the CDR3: TGCAGCGTTGCCGAGGGGCCGGGGCCCTACGGGCAGTACTTC. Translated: CSVAEGPGPYGQYF.

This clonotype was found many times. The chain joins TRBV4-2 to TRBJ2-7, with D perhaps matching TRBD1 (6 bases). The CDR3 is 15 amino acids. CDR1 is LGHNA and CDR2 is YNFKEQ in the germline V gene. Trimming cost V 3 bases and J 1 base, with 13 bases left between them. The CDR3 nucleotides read TGTGCCAGCAGCCATGCTGACAGGTCTTCCTACGAGCAGTACTTC. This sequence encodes CASSHADRSSYEQYF.